These T cell receptor beta chains were read from a single sample in a study of OX40 agonist ivuxolimab in advanced cancers. Sequenced by immunoSEQ multiplex PCR; TCRdb stores in-frame clones only, minus some. The data contain tens of thousands of clones, approximately 91% of them singletons. Source: CD4+ or CD8+ T cells sorted from blood, taken in a trial of the OX40 agonist ivuxolimab. The receptors shown here come from an adult with an advanced solid tumor such as melanoma, head and neck, liver or kidney cancer. Both conserved end residues are part of each CDR3. The D gene is left open where the match is weak. Not every row has a clone size; where given, it reads once, few, many or a size class.

D gene: NA
J gene: TRBJ2-7
V gene: TRBV2
clone size: NA
CDR3 protein: CASSVDTLSYEQYF
CDR3 DNA: TGTGCCAGCAGTGTAGACACTCTCTCCTACGAGCAGTACTTC

D gene: NA
J gene: TRBJ2-1
V gene: TRBV4-1
clone size: few
CDR3 protein: CASSQYRLVRGFNEQFF
CDR3 DNA: TGCGCCAGCAGCCAATATAGGTTAGTGAGGGGGTTCAATGAGCAGTTCTTC

D gene: NA
J gene: TRBJ2-7
V gene: TRBV28
clone size: once
CDR3 protein: CASRWGVGRSYEQYF
CDR3 DNA: TGTGCCAGCAGATGGGGGGTGGGAAGATCCTACGAGCAGTACTTC

D gene: NA
J gene: TRBJ1-1
V gene: TRBV5-1
clone size: NA
CDR3 protein: CASSDPRGGLEAFF
CDR3 DNA: TGCGCCAGCAGCGATCCCCGGGGGGGCCTCGAAGCTTTCTTT

D gene: NA
J gene: TRBJ2-5
V gene: TRBV5-5
clone size: once
CDR3 protein: CASSLKGGETQYF
CDR3 DNA: TGTGCCAGCAGCTTGAAGGGTGGGGAGACCCAGTACTTC

D gene: NA
J gene: TRBJ2-7
V gene: TRBV11-2
clone size: NA
CDR3 protein: CASSLPDTYEQYF
CDR3 DNA: TGTGCCAGCAGCTTACCGGACACCTACGAGCAGTACTTC

D gene: TRBD2
J gene: TRBJ2-5
V gene: TRBV5-6
clone size: NA
CDR3 protein: CASSLEAGAETQYF
CDR3 DNA: TGTGCCAGCAGCTTGGAAGCGGGAGCCGAGACCCAGTACTTC

D gene: NA
J gene: TRBJ1-3
V gene: TRBV30
clone size: NA
CDR3 protein: CAWSLLGNTIYF
CDR3 DNA: TGTGCCTGGAGTTTGTTGGGAAACACCATATATTTT

D gene: TRBD1
J gene: TRBJ2-5
V gene: TRBV18
clone size: NA
CDR3 protein: CASSRTGAETQYF
CDR3 DNA: TGTGCCAGCTCACGGACAGGGGCAGAGACCCAGTACTTC

D gene: TRBD2
J gene: TRBJ2-3
V gene: TRBV28
clone size: once
CDR3 protein: CASRTSGSTDTQYF
CDR3 DNA: TGTGCCAGCAGGACTAGCGGGAGCACAGATACGCAGTATTTT

D gene: TRBD2
J gene: TRBJ2-1
V gene: TRBV12-5
clone size: NA
CDR3 protein: CASGLVLSYEGGPYNEQFF
CDR3 DNA: TGTGCTAGTGGTTTGGTACTGTCATACGAGGGAGGGCCCTACAATGAGCAGTTCTTC

D gene: NA
J gene: TRBJ2-1
V gene: TRBV11-2
clone size: NA
CDR3 protein: CASSLGREYNEQFF
CDR3 DNA: TGTGCCAGCAGCTTAGGGAGGGAATACAATGAGCAGTTCTTC

D gene: TRBD1
J gene: TRBJ2-1
V gene: TRBV18
clone size: NA
CDR3 protein: CASSPQGQNNEQFF
CDR3 DNA: TGTGCCAGCTCACCACAGGGACAGAACAATGAGCAGTTCTTC

D gene: NA
J gene: TRBJ2-4
V gene: TRBV11-2
clone size: once
CDR3 protein: CASSLGTKNIQYF
CDR3 DNA: TGTGCCAGCAGCTTAGGAACCAAAAACATTCAGTACTTC

D gene: NA
J gene: TRBJ2-5
V gene: TRBV28
clone size: NA
CDR3 protein: CASSPYKETQYF
CDR3 DNA: TGTGCCAGCAGCCCCTATAAGGAGACCCAGTACTTC

D gene: TRBD1
J gene: TRBJ2-1
V gene: TRBV5-5
clone size: NA
CDR3 protein: CASSAPGGNRNEQFF
CDR3 DNA: TGTGCCAGCAGCGCGCCAGGGGGCAATCGCAATGAGCAGTTCTTC

D gene: TRBD2
J gene: TRBJ2-5
V gene: TRBV7-9
clone size: NA
CDR3 protein: CASSLGLSGSSPQETQYF
CDR3 DNA: TGTGCCAGCAGCTTAGGATTGAGCGGGAGCTCTCCCCAAGAGACCCAGTACTTC

D gene: NA
J gene: TRBJ2-5
V gene: TRBV19
clone size: NA
CDR3 protein: CASSIGWSETQYF
CDR3 DNA: TGTGCCAGTAGTATAGGCTGGTCAGAGACCCAGTACTTC

D gene: NA
J gene: TRBJ2-4
V gene: TRBV28
clone size: few
CDR3 protein: CASSPMGAKNIQYF
CDR3 DNA: TGTGCCAGCAGCCCCATGGGAGCCAAAAACATTCAGTACTTC

D gene: TRBD2
J gene: TRBJ2-7
V gene: TRBV9
clone size: NA
CDR3 protein: CASSVASGTFTREQYF
CDR3 DNA: TGTGCCAGCAGCGTAGCTAGCGGAACCTTTACTAGGGAGCAGTACTTC

D gene: TRBD2
J gene: TRBJ2-3
V gene: TRBV12-5
clone size: NA
CDR3 protein: CASGLVPGGTDTQYF
CDR3 DNA: TGTGCTAGTGGTCTCGTCCCGGGGGGTACAGATACGCAGTATTTT

D gene: TRBD2
J gene: TRBJ2-7
V gene: TRBV19
clone size: NA
CDR3 protein: CASSKDGLAGGRQEQYF
CDR3 DNA: TGTGCCAGTAGTAAAGATGGACTAGCGGGAGGGAGGCAAGAGCAGTACTTC

D gene: NA
J gene: TRBJ1-6
V gene: TRBV2
clone size: NA
CDR3 protein: CASSEEARPLLNSPLHF
CDR3 DNA: TGTGCCAGCAGTGAAGAGGCCAGACCACTGCTAAATTCACCCCTCCACTTT

D gene: TRBD2
J gene: TRBJ2-7
V gene: TRBV7-9
clone size: NA
CDR3 protein: CASSFPGGTYEQYF
CDR3 DNA: TGTGCCAGCAGCTTCCCGGGGGGAACCTACGAGCAGTACTTC

D gene: TRBD1
J gene: TRBJ1-1
V gene: TRBV6-6
clone size: few
CDR3 protein: CASSQGGNTEAFF
CDR3 DNA: TGTGCCAGCAGTCAGGGGGGGAACACTGAAGCTTTCTTT

D gene: NA
J gene: TRBJ1-3
V gene: TRBV6-5
clone size: NA
CDR3 protein: CASSSGSGNTIYF
CDR3 DNA: TGTGCCAGCAGTTCAGGGAGTGGAAACACCATATATTTT

D gene: TRBD2
J gene: TRBJ2-7
V gene: TRBV4-2
clone size: NA
CDR3 protein: CASSPGVAGDEQYF
CDR3 DNA: TGTGCCAGCAGCCCCGGGGTAGCGGGAGACGAGCAGTACTTC

D gene: NA
J gene: TRBJ1-1
V gene: TRBV2
clone size: NA
CDR3 protein: CASSKPGAVNTEAFF
CDR3 DNA: TGTGCCAGCAGTAAGCCCGGGGCGGTGAACACTGAAGCTTTCTTT

D gene: NA
J gene: TRBJ2-1
V gene: TRBV5-1
clone size: NA
CDR3 protein: CASSLGRGTLEDNEQFF
CDR3 DNA: TGCGCCAGCAGCTTAGGTCGGGGGACCTTGGAGGACAATGAGCAGTTCTTC

D gene: TRBD1
J gene: TRBJ1-4
V gene: TRBV7-2
clone size: NA
CDR3 protein: CASSNRQGQNEKLFF
CDR3 DNA: TGTGCCAGCAGCAACAGACAGGGCCAGAATGAAAAACTGTTTTTT

D gene: NA
J gene: TRBJ2-7
V gene: TRBV14
clone size: NA
CDR3 protein: CASSPSSYEQYF
CDR3 DNA: TGTGCCAGCTCCCCGAGCTCCTACGAGCAGTACTTC

D gene: TRBD1
J gene: TRBJ2-4
V gene: TRBV11-2
clone size: NA
CDR3 protein: CASSRRDRPLAKNIQYF
CDR3 DNA: TGTGCCAGCAGCAGACGGGACAGACCTTTAGCCAAAAACATTCAGTACTTC

D gene: NA
J gene: TRBJ1-4
V gene: TRBV21-1
clone size: NA
CDR3 protein: CASSKETFLISQDEKLFF
CDR3 DNA: TGTGCCAGCAGCAAAGAAACTTTCCTAATAAGCCAGGATGAAAAACTGTTTTTT

D gene: NA
J gene: TRBJ1-1
V gene: TRBV7-4
clone size: once
CDR3 protein: CASSLWGTEAFF
CDR3 DNA: TGTGCCAGCAGCTTATGGGGGACTGAAGCTTTCTTT

D gene: NA
J gene: TRBJ2-1
V gene: TRBV7-2
clone size: NA
CDR3 protein: CASSSALLDSGNEQFF
CDR3 DNA: TGTGCCAGCAGCTCCGCACTATTGGACAGCGGCAATGAGCAGTTCTTC

D gene: NA
J gene: TRBJ2-3
V gene: TRBV11-2
clone size: NA
CDR3 protein: CASSLVRGFPSTDTQYF
CDR3 DNA: TGTGCCAGCAGCTTAGTACGTGGGTTCCCGAGCACAGATACGCAGTATTTT

D gene: NA
J gene: TRBJ1-4
V gene: TRBV7-9
clone size: NA
CDR3 protein: CASSLIWRGGGEKLFF
CDR3 DNA: TGTGCCAGCAGCTTGATTTGGAGGGGCGGAGGTGAAAAACTGTTTTTT

D gene: TRBD1
J gene: TRBJ2-7
V gene: TRBV10-3
clone size: NA
CDR3 protein: CAISGQGYEQYF
CDR3 DNA: TGTGCCATCAGTGGACAGGGCTACGAGCAGTACTTC

D gene: NA
J gene: TRBJ2-4
V gene: TRBV2
clone size: once
CDR3 protein: CASSVRPRLAKNIQYF
CDR3 DNA: TGTGCCAGCAGTGTTCGCCCCCGTTTAGCCAAAAACATTCAGTACTTC